The entry that follows covers one TCR beta chain sequence. The CDR3 runs to 14 residues. The sample belongs to a study of T-cell reconstitution after alpha-beta-depleted transplantation in children. The library targeted TCRbeta and was prepared with unique molecular identifiers. TCRdb reanalysed the PCR reads using MiXCR and keeps one entry per CDR3 protein. The profile covers about 610,000 distinct CDR3 sequences, with about 10% appearing a single time and roughly 4% taken by the ten largest. The source material was PBMCs from the stem cell graft donor, sampled from the stem cell graft. The chain joins TRBV21-1 to TRBJ1-5; the table's D gene call, TRBD1, was not cross checked with the DNA. TRBV21-1 represents a pseudogene. This TCR derives from a human donor who donated a stem cell graft to a child with acute myeloid leukemia. This CDR3 reads CASRKTGKKRPQHF. The CDR3 coding sequence is TGTGCCAGCAGGAAGACAGGGAAGAAACGCCCCCAGCATTTT.